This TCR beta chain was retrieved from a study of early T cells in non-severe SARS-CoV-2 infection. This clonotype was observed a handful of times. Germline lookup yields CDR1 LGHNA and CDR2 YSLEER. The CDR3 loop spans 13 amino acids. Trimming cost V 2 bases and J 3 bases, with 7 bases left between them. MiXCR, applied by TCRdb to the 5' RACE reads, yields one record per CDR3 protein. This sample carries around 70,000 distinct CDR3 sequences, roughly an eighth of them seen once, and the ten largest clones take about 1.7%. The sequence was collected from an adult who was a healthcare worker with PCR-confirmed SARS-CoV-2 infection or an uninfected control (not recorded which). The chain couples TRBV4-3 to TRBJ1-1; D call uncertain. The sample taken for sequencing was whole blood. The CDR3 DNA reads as TGCGCCAGCAGCCAATTACGGGACACTGAAGCTTTCTTT. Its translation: CASSQLRDTEAFF.